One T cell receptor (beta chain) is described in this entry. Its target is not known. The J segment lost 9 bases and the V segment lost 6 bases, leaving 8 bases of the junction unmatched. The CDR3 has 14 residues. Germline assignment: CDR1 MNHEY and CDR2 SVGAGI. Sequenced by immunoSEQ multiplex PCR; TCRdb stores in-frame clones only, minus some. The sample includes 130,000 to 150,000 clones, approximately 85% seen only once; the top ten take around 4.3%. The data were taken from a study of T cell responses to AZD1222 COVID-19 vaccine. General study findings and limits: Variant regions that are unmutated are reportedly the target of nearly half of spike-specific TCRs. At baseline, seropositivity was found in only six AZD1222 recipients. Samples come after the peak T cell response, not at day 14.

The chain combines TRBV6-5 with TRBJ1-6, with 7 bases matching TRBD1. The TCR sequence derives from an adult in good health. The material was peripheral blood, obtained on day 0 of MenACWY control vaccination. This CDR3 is CASRWDSAGSPLHF. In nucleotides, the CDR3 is TGTGCCAGCAGGTGGGACAGCGCGGGTTCACCCCTCCACTTT.